The subject of this entry is one T cell receptor (beta chain). This clonotype has ten or more counts. The clone's antigen remains unknown. No much larger clonotype is one base removed from it; base qualities were not supplied. The Immunoverse kit was used to build TCR libraries from 400 ng RNA, with molecular barcoded adaptors covering alpha/delta and beta/gamma chains. TCR library preparation was performed with the same RNA that was used for transcriptome sequencing. An Illumina HiSeq 4000 with 2 x 150 cycles was used to sequence the TCR libraries. Per the original workflow: TCR reads were aligned to human V, D, J and C references and assembled into CDR3 clonotypes with MiXCR, including quality filtering and error correction. The tcR package in R was used for analysis of clonotype counts and gene usage diversity. For inspection of raw mapping reads, RNA-seq reads were mapped by STAR aligner version 2.5.3a onto GRCh37 of the human genome. To test how sequencing depth affects detected clonotypes, IR-seq fastq files were randomly downsampled with Seqtk 1.3. TCRdb reprocessing: public reads trimmed at Q25 with fastp, clones called with MiXCR, in-frame beta chains kept. Here each entry gathers all rows of one CDR3 protein and keeps the most common genes and DNA. TCRdb's processing, not the study's, gives the V and J calls here. This sample gives approximately 50,000 distinct CDR3 sequences in total; approximately 22% of them show up just once. Roughly a sixth of the sample is taken by the ten largest.

This record belongs to a study of read filtering for tumor transcriptome and immune sequencing (dated by TCRdb to the early 2020s). Regarding the research as a whole: The cohort had around 18 male and 14 female patients with a mean age of roughly 70 years, ranging from roughly 45 to 85. By revised international staging, eight or nine patients were R-ISS I, some 17 were R-ISS II and roughly 7 were R-ISS III. After DNase treatment, whole-transcriptome libraries were prepared using the TruSeq RNA Access Library Prep Kit. Per sample, about 4 to 10.27 million TCR-region mapped reads were obtained with IR-seq, compared with only roughly 85 to 1,300 with RNA-seq. The study compared TCR repertoires from targeted immune repertoire sequencing and bulk whole-transcriptome sequencing run on the same bone marrow samples. As a main aim, a read-filtering strategy for immune repertoire data was addressed, with the specific question being whether clonotypes supported by a single read should be removed.

General study outcomes and caveats: The correlation between IR-seq and RNA-seq shared clonotype proportions was increased by removal of single-read clonotypes. The sorted CD138-negative fraction was a mixed bone marrow immune population, not purified T cells. In IR-seq, single-read clonotypes were approximately 80% of clonotypes but around 3.6% of total reads; in RNA-seq they were roughly three quarters of clonotypes and 35% to 55% of reads. IR-seq captured clonotypes at much higher depth and more reliably than RNA-seq, and smaller IR-seq throughput sufficed to identify most shared clonotypes.

Each patient had bone marrow sampled at the time of active disease. Isolation of bone marrow mononuclear cells was performed by Ficoll-Hypaque density gradient centrifugation. Myeloma plasma cells were removed and CD138-negative cells were obtained by negative selection following labeling with CD138 magnetic microbeads on a MACS separator. Flow cytometry with CD138 antibodies on an Attune NxT was used to check how pure the isolated cells were. TRIzol reagent was used to extract total RNA, and a NanoDrop spectrophotometer was used to quantify the extracted RNA. Paired RNA-seq and IR-seq were performed on each patient's CD138-negative bone marrow sample. This clonotype was sampled from a donor at least 40 years old with multiple myeloma. The sequencing sample was made of a population of CD138-negative cells sorted from bone marrow. What the cell subset or site label conveys for this sample: bone marrow mononuclear cells depleted of CD138+ plasma/myeloma cells by negative magnetic selection.

Read as DNA, the sequence is TGTGCCAGCAGTTTAAATGCGGGTGCGCTCAATGAGCAGTTCTTC. Translated, this gives CASSLNAGALNEQFF. This sequence uses TRBV28 and TRBJ2-1, and the D gene may be TRBD2, 5 bases matching. V loses 2 bases, J loses 6 bases, and the germline ends lie 14 bases apart. In the germline V gene, CDR1 corresponds to MDHEN and CDR2 to SYDVKM. The CDR3 holds 15 amino acids from the cysteine to the phenylalanine. Of all the DNA, just the CDR3 is kept, 45 bases in frame from base 1.